This T cell receptor beta chain was recorded in a study of cytomegalovirus exposure and HLA in healthy donors. Trimming took 2 bases from V and 2 from J; bases not matched to a gene: 6. The CDR3 spans 16 residues. The germline V gene encodes CDR1 GTSNPN and CDR2 SVGIG (reference sequence). The PCR ran on 60 Vbeta and 13 Jbeta primers. Clones were read by immunoSEQ multiplex PCR, and TCRdb kept only the in-frame ones, dropping some. The sample shows 200,000 to 250,000 clones, and about 1% sits with its ten largest clones. The source is a girl aged 2-10 years in good health and CMV-seropositive. The sample consisted of PBMCs. The chain recombines TRBV30 with TRBJ2-6, with TRBD1 identical over 7 bases. The CDR3 region is CAWSRKGATGANVLTF. CDR3 bases: TGTGCCTGGAGTAGAAAGGGGGCCACTGGGGCCAACGTCCTGACTTTC.